This TCR beta chain came from a study of identical twins. V was trimmed by 5 bases and J by 0 bases, leaving 8 bases between them. The CDR3 runs 13 residues. The germline V gene encodes CDR1 SGHVS and CDR2 FQNEAQ. TCRdb re-called the 5' RACE reads through MiXCR, storing one row per CDR3 protein. The sample has 540,000 or so distinct CDR3 sequences, 20% to 25% seen once. About this clonotype itself: Its antigen remains unidentified.

Study results and caveats: The study found weaker excess twin sharing in beta out-of-frame sequences. In zero-insertion analyses, partial confounding could arise from invariant MAIT and iNKT cells.

This same sample was also taken into another study, of yellow fever vaccine responses in identical twins.

The chain has TRBV7-8 and TRBJ2-7; no reliable D call. This receptor was obtained from a woman aged 18 to 35 in good health. Material for sequencing was CD4+ T cells sorted from blood. CDR3 region: CASSPTASYEQYV. In DNA, the CDR3 is TGTGCCAGCAGCCCTACCGCCTCCTACGAGCAGTACGTC.